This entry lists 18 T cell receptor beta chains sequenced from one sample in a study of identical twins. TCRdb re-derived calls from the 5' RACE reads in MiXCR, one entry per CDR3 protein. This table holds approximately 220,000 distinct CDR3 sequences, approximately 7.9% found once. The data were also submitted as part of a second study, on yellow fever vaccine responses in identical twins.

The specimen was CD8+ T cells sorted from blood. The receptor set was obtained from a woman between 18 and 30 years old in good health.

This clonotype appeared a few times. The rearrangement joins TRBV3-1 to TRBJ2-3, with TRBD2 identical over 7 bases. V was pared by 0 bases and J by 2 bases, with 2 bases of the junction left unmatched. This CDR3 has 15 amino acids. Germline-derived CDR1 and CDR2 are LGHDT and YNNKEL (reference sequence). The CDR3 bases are TGTGCCAGCAGCCAAGACGCGGGGGTCACAGATACGCAGTATTTT. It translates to CASSQDAGVTDTQYF.

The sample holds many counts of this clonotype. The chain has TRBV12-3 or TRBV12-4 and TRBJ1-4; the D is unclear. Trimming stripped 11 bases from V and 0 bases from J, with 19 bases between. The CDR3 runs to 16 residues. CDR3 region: CASSGSARPTNEKLFF. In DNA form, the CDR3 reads TGTGCCTCCTCTGGCAGCGCAAGGCCAACTAATGAAAAACTGTTTTTT.

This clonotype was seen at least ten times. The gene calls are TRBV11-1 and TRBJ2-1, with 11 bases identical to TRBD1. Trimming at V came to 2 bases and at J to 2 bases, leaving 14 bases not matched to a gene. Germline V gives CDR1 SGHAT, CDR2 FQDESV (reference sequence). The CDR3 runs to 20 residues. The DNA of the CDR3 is TGTGCCAGCAGCTTACCCTTTGGGACAGGGGGAATTGGAACCTACAATGAGCAGTTCTTC. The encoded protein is CASSLPFGTGGIGTYNEQFF.

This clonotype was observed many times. The CDR3 DNA follows: TGTGCCAGCAGCCAATACAGAGAGGACAGGTCCTACAATGAGCAGTTCTTC. Translating it yields CASSQYREDRSYNEQFF. This chain uses TRBV14 with TRBJ2-1; 7 nucleotides agree with TRBD1. Germline CDR1 is SGHDN and CDR2 is FVKESK. V lost 2 bases, J lost 1 base, and 8 bases stayed unmatched. The CDR3 is 17 amino acids.

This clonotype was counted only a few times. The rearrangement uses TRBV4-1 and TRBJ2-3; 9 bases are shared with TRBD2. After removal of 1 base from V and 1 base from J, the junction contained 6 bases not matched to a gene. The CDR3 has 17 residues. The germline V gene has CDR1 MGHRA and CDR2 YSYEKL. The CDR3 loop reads CASSQGAGTSRTDTQYF. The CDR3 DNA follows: TGCGCCAGCAGCCAAGGGGCCGGGACTAGCCGCACAGATACGCAGTATTTT.

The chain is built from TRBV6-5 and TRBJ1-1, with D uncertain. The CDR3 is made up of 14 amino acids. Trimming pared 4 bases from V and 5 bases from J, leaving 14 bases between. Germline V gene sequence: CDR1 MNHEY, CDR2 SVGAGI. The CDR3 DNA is TGTGCCAGCAGTTCGAACAGCTTGAGAACTGAAGCTTTCTTT. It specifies CASSSNSLRTEAFF.

This chain's CDR3 is CASRTGLGSYEQYV. DNA for the CDR3: TGCGCCAGCAGAACGGGACTGGGCTCCTACGAGCAGTACGTC. This sequence joins TRBV5-1 and TRBJ2-7; D is perhaps TRBD2 (6 bases). The CDR3 sequence is 14 residues long. The germline V and J ends were trimmed by 5 bases and 0 bases, with 12 bases remaining between them. The germline V gene encodes CDR1 SGHRS and CDR2 YFSETQ.

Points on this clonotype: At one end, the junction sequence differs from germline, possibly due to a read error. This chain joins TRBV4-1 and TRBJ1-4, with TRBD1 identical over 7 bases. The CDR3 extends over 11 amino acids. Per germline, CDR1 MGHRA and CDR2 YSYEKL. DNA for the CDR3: TGCGCCAGCAGCTCGTCCAGGGGGGCGGTTTTT. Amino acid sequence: CASSSSRGAVF.

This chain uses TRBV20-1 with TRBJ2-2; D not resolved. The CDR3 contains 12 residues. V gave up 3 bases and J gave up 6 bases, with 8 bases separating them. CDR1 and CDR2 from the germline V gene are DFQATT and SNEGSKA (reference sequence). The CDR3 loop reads CSASGPAGELFF. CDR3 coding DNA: TGCAGTGCTAGTGGTCCAGCCGGGGAGCTGTTTTTT.

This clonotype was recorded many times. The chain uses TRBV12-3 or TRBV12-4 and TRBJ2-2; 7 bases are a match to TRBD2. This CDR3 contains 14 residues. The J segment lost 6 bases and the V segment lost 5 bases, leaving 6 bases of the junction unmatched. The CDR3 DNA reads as TGTGCCAGCAGTCCGGGAGGAGGGGCCGGGGAGCTGTTTTTT. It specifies CASSPGGGAGELFF.

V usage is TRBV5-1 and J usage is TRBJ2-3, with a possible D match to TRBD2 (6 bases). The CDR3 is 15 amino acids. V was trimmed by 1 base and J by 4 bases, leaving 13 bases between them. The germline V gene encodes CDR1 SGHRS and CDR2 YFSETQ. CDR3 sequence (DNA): TGCGCCAGCAGCTTGACCTCTAGCGTCCCAGATACGCAGTATTTT. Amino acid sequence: CASSLTSSVPDTQYF.

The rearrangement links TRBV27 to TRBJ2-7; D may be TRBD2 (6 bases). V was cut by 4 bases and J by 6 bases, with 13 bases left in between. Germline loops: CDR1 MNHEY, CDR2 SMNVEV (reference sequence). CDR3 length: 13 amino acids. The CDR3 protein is CASSSHREIEQYF. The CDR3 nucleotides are TGTGCCAGCAGTTCGCACCGGGAGATCGAGCAGTACTTC.

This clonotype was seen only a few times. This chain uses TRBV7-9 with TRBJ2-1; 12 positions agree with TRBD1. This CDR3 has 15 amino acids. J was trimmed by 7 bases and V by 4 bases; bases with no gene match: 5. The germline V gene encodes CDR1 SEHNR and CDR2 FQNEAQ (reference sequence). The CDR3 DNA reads TGTGCCAGCAGCTCGGGACAGGGGGCGAGGAATGAGCAGTTCTTC. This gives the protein CASSSGQGARNEQFF.

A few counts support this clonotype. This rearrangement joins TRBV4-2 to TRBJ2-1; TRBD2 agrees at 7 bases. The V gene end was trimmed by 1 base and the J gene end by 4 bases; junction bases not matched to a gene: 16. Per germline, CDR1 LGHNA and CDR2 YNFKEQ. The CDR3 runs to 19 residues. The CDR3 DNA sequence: TGTGCCAGCAGCCAAGTTATTACTCCGGCGGGAGAACCGTACAATGAGCAGTTCTTC. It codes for CASSQVITPAGEPYNEQFF.

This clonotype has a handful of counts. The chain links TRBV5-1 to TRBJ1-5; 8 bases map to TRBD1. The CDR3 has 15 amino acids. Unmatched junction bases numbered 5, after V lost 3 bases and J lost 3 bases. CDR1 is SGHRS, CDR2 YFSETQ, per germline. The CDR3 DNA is TGCGCCAGCAGCTCTTCGGGACAGGACAATCAGCCCCAGCATTTT. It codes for CASSSSGQDNQPQHF.

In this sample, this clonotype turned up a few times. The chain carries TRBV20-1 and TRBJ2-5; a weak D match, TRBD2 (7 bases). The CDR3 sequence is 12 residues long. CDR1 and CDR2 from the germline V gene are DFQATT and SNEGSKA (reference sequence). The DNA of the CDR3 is TGCAGCACTAGCGCCCAGGGGGAGACCCAGTACTTC. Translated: CSTSAQGETQYF.

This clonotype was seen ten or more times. For the CDR3, the DNA is TGTGCCAGCAGTTTATGGCTAGACACTGAAGCTTTCTTT. It translates to CASSLWLDTEAFF. The V call is TRBV27, the J call TRBJ1-1; no clear D. The CDR3 is 13 amino acids. V dropped 1 base and J dropped 3 bases, with 6 bases sitting between them. Germline loops: CDR1 MNHEY, CDR2 SMNVEV (reference sequence).

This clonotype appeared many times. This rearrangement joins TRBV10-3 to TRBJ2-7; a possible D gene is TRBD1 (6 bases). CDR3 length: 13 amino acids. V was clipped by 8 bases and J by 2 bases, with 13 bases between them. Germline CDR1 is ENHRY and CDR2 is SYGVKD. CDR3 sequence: CAIGRGQPYEQYF. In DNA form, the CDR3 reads TGTGCCATCGGCAGGGGCCAACCCTACGAGCAGTACTTC.